One sample yielded the 18 T cell receptor beta chains listed below, sequenced in a study of OX40 agonist ivuxolimab in advanced cancers. The table came from immunoSEQ multiplex PCR; TCRdb's copy has only in-frame clones and leaves some out. The sample holds fewer than 90,000 clones, roughly 93% seen once. Sequencing was performed on CD4+ or CD8+ T cells sorted from blood, taken in a trial of the OX40 agonist ivuxolimab. The source is an adult with an advanced solid tumor such as melanoma, head and neck, liver or kidney cancer.

J is TRBJ2-7 and V is TRBV5-1, with D perhaps being TRBD1 or TRBD2 (5 bases each). Trimming shortened V by 4 bases and J by 2 bases, and 13 bases separated the two germline ends. CDR1 is SGHRS and CDR2 is YFSETQ in the germline V gene. The CDR3 runs 14 residues. The CDR3 nucleotides read TGCGCCAGCAGCCGGGACCTTCCGGCCTACGAGCAGTACTTC. This encodes CASSRDLPAYEQYF.

The CDR3 reads CASIPRDIGDGYTF. CDR3 nucleotides: TGTGCCAGTATCCCTCGGGACATTGGAGATGGCTACACCTTC. This sequence joins TRBV19 and TRBJ1-2, with D perhaps TRBD1 (6 bases). Trimming pared 7 bases from V and 6 bases from J, leaving 18 bases between. The CDR3 is 14 amino acids. Germline V gene data show CDR1 as LNHDA and CDR2 as SQIVND (reference sequence).

The J gene is TRBJ2-1, the V gene TRBV11-2, with 9 bases identical to TRBD2. V lost 8 bases to trimming and J lost 5 bases; unmatched junction nucleotides: 7. Germline CDR1 reads SGHAT; CDR2 reads FQNNGV. The CDR3 is 14 amino acids. CDR3 in DNA: TGTGCCAGCGGTAGCGGGAGCGACAACAATGAGCAGTTCTTC. The encoded protein is CASGSGSDNNEQFF.

This clone was counted a single time. V is TRBV30 and J is TRBJ1-1; D remains ambiguous. CDR1 is GTSNPN and CDR2 is SVGIG in the germline V gene (reference sequence). Deletions cut 2 bases from V and 0 bases from J, with 7 bases between. CDR3 length: 13 amino acids. CDR3 coding DNA: TGTGCCTGGAGTTTTTCGATGAACACTGAAGCTTTCTTT. Protein product: CAWSFSMNTEAFF.

The chain is built from TRBV29-1 and TRBJ2-3, with 10 bases matching TRBD2. The ends lost 4 bases at V and 4 bases at J; junction bases unmatched: 8. Per germline, CDR1 SQVTM and CDR2 ANQGSEA. CDR3 length: 15 amino acids. The CDR3 region is CSVGASGSWSDTQYF. In nucleotides, the CDR3 is TGCAGCGTTGGAGCTAGCGGGAGTTGGTCAGATACGCAGTATTTT.

This clone has more than one count but fewer than ten. The J gene is TRBJ2-7, the V gene TRBV19, with 7 nucleotides matching TRBD1. The trim removed 3 bases at V and 3 bases at J, leaving 5 bases unmatched. The CDR3 contains 14 residues. In germline, CDR1 is LNHDA, CDR2 SQIVND (reference sequence). In DNA, the CDR3 is TGTGCCAGTAGTATTGTCGGACAGGTCTACGAGCAGTACTTC. Residues: CASSIVGQVYEQYF.

The V gene is TRBV19, the J gene TRBJ1-1; weak D call: TRBD1 (5 bases). The CDR3 runs 16 residues. With 4 bases removed from V and 1 base from J, the gap between germline ends came to 16 bases. CDR1 is LNHDA and CDR2 is SQIVND in the germline V gene (reference sequence). The CDR3 DNA reads as TGTGCCAGTAGTAAAAATCCGGAGGGGAGGAACACTGAAGCTTTCTTT. Protein: CASSKNPEGRNTEAFF.

This chain uses TRBV7-6 with TRBJ2-1, with 10 bases fitting TRBD1. The CDR3 length is 12 residues. The V gene end was trimmed by 6 bases and the J gene end by 8 bases; junction bases not matched to a gene: 1. Germline CDR1 reads SGHVS; CDR2 reads FNYEAQ. The CDR3 DNA reads TGTGCCAGCAGGACAGGGGGCGATGAGCAGTTCTTC. It codes for CASRTGGDEQFF.

The chain employs TRBV5-1 and TRBJ2-3; 7 nucleotides line up with TRBD2. The CDR3 totals 16 residues. Trimming at V came to 0 bases and at J to 3 bases, leaving 7 bases not matched to a gene. CDR1 and CDR2 (germline): SGHRS, YFSETQ. In DNA form, the CDR3 reads TGCGCCAGCAGCTTGGCAAGCGGGAAATCAACAGATACGCAGTATTTT. It is translated as CASSLASGKSTDTQYF.

The V call is TRBV7-2, the J call TRBJ1-5; D is unresolved. The germline V gene has CDR1 SGHTA and CDR2 FQGNSA. The CDR3 totals 15 residues. Trimming left V 1 base short and J 4 bases short, with 11 bases between. The CDR3 nucleotides are TGTGCCAGCAGCTTAGTAGGACCGTCAAATCAGCCCCAGCATTTT. Its translation: CASSLVGPSNQPQHF.

The V and J genes are TRBV30 and TRBJ2-7; 8 positions match TRBD1. CDR3 length: 14 amino acids. Germline CDR1 reads GTSNPN; CDR2 reads SVGIG (reference sequence). V lost 5 bases and J lost 1; bases outside the gene matches: 7. CDR3 bases: TGTGCCTGGGGGACAGGCTGGGGGTCCTACGAGCAGTACTTC. Its translation is CAWGTGWGSYEQYF.

This clone showed up just once. The chain links TRBV6-5 to TRBJ2-7; no reliable D call. Germline V gene sequence: CDR1 MNHEY, CDR2 SVGAGI. Trimming removed 7 bases at V and 2 bases at J, with 9 bases between. This CDR3 has 12 amino acids. CDR3 amino acids: CASTADTYEQYF. CDR3 bases: TGTGCCAGCACGGCAGACACCTACGAGCAGTACTTC.

The rearrangement uses TRBV19 and TRBJ2-7; 11 bases map to TRBD1. The V gene's germline CDR1 is LNHDA and CDR2 SQIVND (reference sequence). The V segment lost 6 bases and the J segment 7 bases; nucleotides outside the gene matches: 5. There are 13 residues in the CDR3. The CDR3 nucleotides read TGTGCCAGTAGCCCCGGGACAGGGGGGGAGCAGTACTTC. Its protein product is CASSPGTGGEQYF.

The chain employs TRBV19 and TRBJ2-7; tentatively, D is TRBD1 (6 bases). The V end lost 3 bases, the J end lost 4 bases, and 16 bases lay between the germline ends. The CDR3 contains 15 residues. Germline V gene sequence: CDR1 LNHDA, CDR2 SQIVND (reference sequence). This CDR3 reads CASSINQGRRYEQYF. In nucleotides, the CDR3 is TGTGCCAGTAGTATCAATCAGGGGCGCCGATACGAGCAGTACTTC.

This chain joins TRBV5-1 and TRBJ2-3; possible D gene TRBD2, 5 bases. Germline V lookup: CDR1 SGHRS, CDR2 YFSETQ. CDR3 size: 16 residues. The ends were cut back, 6 bases at V and 5 bases at J, with 22 bases in the middle. The CDR3 region is CASKFRGLEEEDTQYF. CDR3 in DNA: TGCGCCAGCAAGTTTAGAGGGCTCGAAGAGGAAGATACGCAGTATTTT.

The chain couples TRBV11-3 to TRBJ2-7, with a possible D match to TRBD2 (6 bases). Trimming cost V 0 bases and J 4 bases, with 16 bases left between them. Germline CDR1 and CDR2: SGHNT and YENEEA. The CDR3 sequence is 16 residues long. The CDR3 DNA reads as TGTGCCAGCAGCTTAGATCGGCAGGAGGGTGAATACGAGCAGTACTTC. Amino acids: CASSLDRQEGEYEQYF.

V is TRBV29-1 and J is TRBJ2-5; unclear D gene. The germline V gene encodes CDR1 SQVTM and CDR2 ANQGSEA. Trimming removed 0 bases at V and 5 bases at J, with 22 bases between. This CDR3 has 17 amino acids. The CDR3 reads CSVEDVDALEPRETQYF. The CDR3, as DNA: TGCAGCGTTGAAGATGTGGATGCACTGGAGCCTAGGGAGACCCAGTACTTC.

The chain employs TRBV6-5 and TRBJ1-2; TRBD1 might be the D (5 bases). The CDR3 totals 14 residues. V lost 0 bases to trimming and J lost 12 bases, with 17 bases between them. From germline, CDR1 is MNHEY and CDR2 SVGAGI. Here the CDR3 reads CASSYSSRVIGHTF. CDR3 nucleotides: TGTGCCAGCAGTTACTCGTCCAGGGTTATCGGCCACACCTTC.